Sequencing of this T cell receptor (beta chain) was carried out in a study of blood T cell repertoires in COVID-19. Profiled with immunoSEQ multiplex PCR; TCRdb holds only in-frame clones, not every one. Among about 240,000 clones listed, approximately 83% were seen once. V gave up 4 bases and J gave up 3 bases; unmatched junction bases: 3. The CDR3 loop spans 15 amino acids. CDR1 is SGDLS, CDR2 YYNGEE, per germline. The sequence derives from a woman between 35 and 50 years old with acute COVID-19. The genes are TRBV9 and TRBJ2-7; 14 bases agree with TRBD2. The sequenced sample was PBMCs or T cells enriched from blood (not recorded which). CDR3 region: CASSTGTSGSYEQYF. In DNA, the CDR3 is TGTGCCAGCAGCACAGGGACTAGCGGGAGCTACGAGCAGTACTTC.